This T cell receptor beta chain is drawn from a study of T-cell memory formation after mild COVID-19. Via MiXCR, TCRdb re-called the 5' RACE reads, giving one row per CDR3 protein. The sample contains about 430,000 distinct CDR3 sequences, 20% to 25% of which appear only once. The material sequenced was PBMCs or a T cell subset sorted from them (not recorded which). This receptor was identified in an adult woman who had mild COVID-19 (a few samples of this study predate the infection). Cell type and time point are not known.

CDR3 amino acids: CASSIGSSYNEQFF. DNA of the CDR3: TGTGCCAGCAGCATCGGGAGCTCCTACAATGAGCAGTTCTTC. This chain connects TRBV7-2 to TRBJ2-1, with D possibly matching TRBD2 (6 bases). Germline assignment: CDR1 SGHTA and CDR2 FQGNSA. The CDR3 runs 14 residues. Trimming removed 5 bases at V and 0 bases at J, with 8 bases between.